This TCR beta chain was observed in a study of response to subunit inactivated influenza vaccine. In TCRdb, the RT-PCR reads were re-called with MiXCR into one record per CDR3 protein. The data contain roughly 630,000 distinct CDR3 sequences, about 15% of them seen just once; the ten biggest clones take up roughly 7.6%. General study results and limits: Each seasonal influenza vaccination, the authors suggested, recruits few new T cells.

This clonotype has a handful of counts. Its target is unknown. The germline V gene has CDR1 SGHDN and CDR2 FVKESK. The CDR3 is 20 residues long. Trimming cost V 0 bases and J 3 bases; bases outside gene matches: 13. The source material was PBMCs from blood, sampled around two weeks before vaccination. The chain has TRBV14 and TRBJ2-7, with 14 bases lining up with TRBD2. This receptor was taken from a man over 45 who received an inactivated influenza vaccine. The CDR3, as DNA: TGTGCCAGCAGCCAAGATATGGACAGGGGACTAGCGGGAGTACACTACGAGCAGTACTTC. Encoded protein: CASSQDMDRGLAGVHYEQYF.